The entry that follows covers one T cell receptor beta chain sequence. Its antigen is currently not known. No per-base quality is available; no much larger clone lies one base away. The germline ends are 16 bases apart after V is trimmed by 5 bases and J by 0 bases. From a lookup of the germline V gene (reference sequence), CDR1 and CDR2 are DFQATT and SNEGSKA. The cysteine opens and the phenylalanine closes a CDR3 of 15 amino acids. The entry retains the CDR3 DNA only, 45 bases that are in frame from base 1. This record comes from a study of T cell repertoires in cytomegalovirus infection (dated by TCRdb to the late 2010s). Context from the whole study: Donor HLA type was relevant to the analysis, because carriage of CMV infection together with the matching HLA type was indicated by public TCR beta signatures.

General conclusions and limits of the study: In both this cohort and an independent cohort of some 350 donors, the cumulative frequency of public TCR beta family members distinguished carriers of CMV infection plus the relevant HLA type. In the ex vivo response, HLA-C-restricted CMV-specific TCR beta clonotypes were dominant, and in two of eight donors the single most frequent clonotype came from this HLA-C-restricted group.

TCRdb lists the instrument as Illumina HiSeq 1500. Through fastp at Q25 and MiXCR, TCRdb rebuilt clones from the public reads, retaining in-frame beta chains. Rows are unified per CDR3 protein, each entry keeping the most common DNA and genes. This sample gives some 180,000 distinct CDR3 sequences in total; 17% of them show up just once. About 25% of the sample rests with the top ten. This clonotype originated in a human donor in good health (CMV status not recorded). Some clones in this sample may be carry-over from other donors' samples. The sequencing input was CD8+ T cells from PBMCs. The chain joins TRBV20-1 to TRBJ1-1; the D segment could be TRBD1, given 5 matching bases. The sequenced DNA is TGCAGTGCTCCCCGGGACGGCGTCATGAACACTGAAGCTTTCTTT. This gives the protein CSAPRDGVMNTEAFF.